This TCR beta chain was identified in a study of blood T cells in healthy people across ages (dated by TCRdb to 2014 to 2015). In terms of the full investigation: In model experiments, template switching captured roughly one uniquely barcoded TCR beta cDNA molecule for every two T cells. Donors of different ages were randomly distributed across sequencing lanes to avoid experimental bias. The donors were divided into four age groups: young (average approximately 16 years), middle-aged (roughly 40), aged (about 60) and long-lived (about 79). To track age-related changes in TCR beta repertoire diversity, the study relied on deep sequencing normalized with unique cDNA molecular identifiers. The study analyzed two additional independent replicas of 1 million unique cDNA reads from the same blood draw for two donors, one aged 18 to 30 and one aged 80 or older. The research as a whole found: Because donor CMV infection status was unknown, age-related changes in expanded clonotypes were potentially confounded. Bulk unsorted PBMC profiling prevented conclusive comparison of naive and antigen-experienced compartments. As age increased, observed TCR beta diversity per million T cells dropped in a roughly linear way, and a significant reduction was already evident by age about 40. The percentage of naive T cells measured by flow cytometry correlated strongly with observed TCR beta diversity. Total diversity estimates from one million sequenced T cells were considered lower bounds and underestimates. Compared with the aged group, the long-lived group had more naive CD4+ T cells, fewer expanded clones and increased TCR diversity, suggesting age selection.

On this clonotype: The antigen it binds to is not known. There are no base qualities to consult, and no much larger clone falls within one base.

CDR1 is given as SGHRS and CDR2 as YFSETQ, both from the germline V gene. The V end loses 9 bases and the J end loses 1 base, and a stretch of 11 bases separates them. Reading from cysteine to phenylalanine, the CDR3 counts 13 amino acids. The only DNA kept is the CDR3, 39 bases in frame from the first base. Library generation was performed with 5' RACE. The sequencing machine was an Illumina HiSeq 2500. A second PCR of about 6 to 11 cycles was run with a J-beta primer mix and a sample-barcoded 5' primer. Each TCR beta cDNA molecule received a unique molecular identifier from a template-switch 5' adaptor carrying 12 random nucleotides. Each sample yielded at least 2.5 million CDR3-containing paired-end reads. First-strand cDNA synthesis was performed from all RNA using the Mint cDNA synthesis kit, with priming by a TRBC-specific oligonucleotide. After uracil-DNA glycosylase treatment, a first 18-cycle PCR used universal primers M1SS and BC2_uni_R on all cDNA. Processing in the source paper ran as follows. Each sample was normalized by randomly selecting 1 million high-quality reads, each carrying a distinct molecular identifier. Instead of being binned into consensus sequences, reads that shared molecular identifiers were thrown out. CDR3 identification, clonotype clustering and error correction used MiTCR with a Q25 quality threshold and the strictest error-elimination algorithm. A nonparametric unseen species model with Euler transformation was used to estimate a lower bound on total TCR beta diversity. TCRdb ran its own pipeline on the public reads, namely fastp trimming at Q25 and MiXCR clone calling, and kept in-frame beta chains. Identical CDR3 protein sequences are pooled into one entry, listed with their most common genes and DNA. TCRdb's processing, not the authors', yielded these V and J calls. Within this sample are a few hundred thousand distinct CDR3 sequences, with 50% to 60% of them counted one time only. The ten largest account for about 54% of the sample.

The donors were roughly 39 Caucasian individuals from Russia, aged roughly 6 to 100 years, who were systemically healthy. Ten milliliters of peripheral blood were drawn from each donor into EDTA-treated Vacutainer tubes. PBMCs were isolated by Ficoll-Paque density-gradient centrifugation, with at least 7 million obtained per sample. Trizol reagent was used to extract total RNA from the PBMCs, yielding at least 6 micrograms per sample. For every donor, an aliquot of PBMCs went through flow cytometry to measure the percentages of naive CD45RAhigh/CD27high T cells. This chain is built from TRBV5-1 and TRBJ2-1, and possibly TRBD2, on 6 matching bases. This clonotype was sampled from a man aged 60 to 75 in good health. Material for sequencing was blood. The CDR3 protein sequence reads: CATRLESYNEQFF. The nucleotides are TGCGCCACCAGACTAGAATCCTACAATGAGCAGTTCTTC.